The clone carrying this TCR beta chain has just a few counts. This entry comes from a study of blood T cell repertoires in COVID-19. CDR1 and CDR2 from the germline V gene are KGHDR and SFDVKD. CDR3 length equals 13 residues. Trimming cost V 3 bases and J 8 bases, with 12 bases left between them. Produced via immunoSEQ multiplex PCR; TCRdb's table is partial and in-frame only. This table has roughly 80,000 clones, about 80% appearing once. The sequenced material came from peripheral blood. The rearrangement joins TRBV24-1 to TRBJ1-2; weak D call: TRBD1 (5 bases). The receptor was derived from a middle-aged man with acute or convalescent COVID-19. CDR3 DNA: TGTGCCACCAGTGATAAGACAGTTCAAGGCTACACCTTC. Translating it yields CATSDKTVQGYTF.